A selection of T cell receptor beta chains follows, all from one sample in a study of OX40 agonist ivuxolimab in advanced cancers. TCRdb's table, derived via immunoSEQ multiplex PCR, lists solely in-frame clones and lacks some. This sample has approximately 76,000 clones; approximately 91% occur once, and the top ten carry 0.75% to 0.85%. The sequencing here drew on CD4+ or CD8+ T cells sorted from blood, taken in a trial of the OX40 agonist ivuxolimab. The source is an adult with an advanced solid tumor such as melanoma, head and neck, liver or kidney cancer. The CDR3 runs from the conserved cysteine through the conserved F or W. D genes are given only for firm matches. Expanded clones get a size class; other rows say once, few or many, or leave the size out.

D	V	size	length	J	DNA	CDR3
NA	TRBV5-4	NA	13	TRBJ1-2	TGTGCCAGCAGCTTGCCCCAAGGGTATGGCTACACCTTC	CASSLPQGYGYTF
TRBD2	TRBV19	NA	17	TRBJ2-2	TGTGCCAGTAGCCCCTCCGGCGGGGGTTGGAACACCGGGGAGCTGTTTTTT	CASSPSGGGWNTGELFF
NA	TRBV30	NA	15	TRBJ2-2	TGTGCCTGGAGAGCTAGCTCACTCCACACCGGGGAGCTGTTTTTT	CAWRASSLHTGELFF
TRBD1	TRBV19	NA	15	TRBJ2-1	TGTGCGAGTCAGAGGGGGGACAGGGTCCACAATGAGCAGTTCTTC	CASQRGDRVHNEQFF
TRBD1	TRBV30	NA	13	TRBJ1-3	TGTGCCTGGAAACAGGGGGCTGGAAACACCATATATTTT	CAWKQGAGNTIYF
NA	TRBV6-5	NA	12	TRBJ2-7	TGTGCCAGTAGACGCGACTCCTACGAGCAGTACTTC	CASRRDSYEQYF
NA	TRBV5-6	NA	14	TRBJ2-7	TGTGCCAGCAGCCGCGGGACGGAAACCTACGAGCAGTACTTC	CASSRGTETYEQYF
TRBD1	TRBV6-5	NA	15	TRBJ1-2	TGTGCCGTCGCCCAGTTCGAAGGGGGCTACTATGGCTACACCTTC	CAVAQFEGGYYGYTF
TRBD2	TRBV2	few	13	TRBJ2-7	TGTGCCTCAGAGGGGCGGGGGACCTACGAGCAGTACTTC	CASEGRGTYEQYF
NA	TRBV11-2	NA	16	TRBJ2-2	TGTGCCAGCAGCGCAACAGGGGCGGGAGGCACCGGGGAGCTGTTTTTT	CASSATGAGGTGELFF
NA	TRBV6-5	NA	12	TRBJ2-1	TGTGCCAGCAGCCACCCAGAGAACGAGCAGTTCTTC	CASSHPENEQFF
TRBD2	TRBV6-1	NA	14	TRBJ2-2	TGTGCCAGCTACGGGAGGGTAGCGGGGCAAGGGCTGTTTTTT	CASYGRVAGQGLFF
TRBD2	TRBV5-5	NA	13	TRBJ2-1	TGTGCCAGCAGCCCGGGACTAGCGGGAGTTCAGTTCTTC	CASSPGLAGVQFF
NA	TRBV6-5	NA	14	TRBJ2-5	TGTGCCAGCACCCCTGGGGGCAACCAAGAGACCCAGTACTTC	CASTPGGNQETQYF
NA	TRBV19	NA	13	TRBJ1-1	TGTGCCAGTAGTTGGGCGGTGAACACTGAAGCTTTCTTT	CASSWAVNTEAFF
NA	TRBV29-1	NA	13	TRBJ2-5	TGCAGCGTTGAAAGAGGGGGGTGGGAGACCCAGTACTTC	CSVERGGWETQYF
NA	TRBV10-1	NA	15	TRBJ2-3	TGCGCCAGCAGTGACCAGGGGGGGAGCACAGATACGCAGTATTTT	CASSDQGGSTDTQYF
TRBD2	TRBV10-2	NA	15	TRBJ2-2	TGCGCCAGCAGCATAGCGGGAGTGAACACCGGGGAGCTGTTTTTT	CASSIAGVNTGELFF
NA	TRBV5-1	NA	14	TRBJ2-2	TGCGCCAGCAGCTTAGGACCAGGGGACGGGGAGCTGTTTTTT	CASSLGPGDGELFF
TRBD1	TRBV6-5	NA	14	TRBJ2-7	TGTGCCAGCAGCCCGGGACAGGGCTCCTACGAGCAGTACTTC	CASSPGQGSYEQYF
TRBD1	TRBV4-1	few	16	TRBJ2-3	TGCGCCAGCAGCCAAGGCTTGGACAGGGGGGCAGATACGCAGTATTTT	CASSQGLDRGADTQYF
NA	TRBV30	few	13	TRBJ1-1	TGTGCCTGGAGTATGGACAGCAAGGCTGAAGCTTTCTTT	CAWSMDSKAEAFF
NA	TRBV7-2	NA	15	TRBJ1-1	TGTGCCAGCAGCCCCGCGGTCAGGCGGGAGACTGAAGCTTTCTTT	CASSPAVRRETEAFF
NA	TRBV28	NA	15	TRBJ1-5	TGTGCCAGCAGTCGCCAGGACTTTAGCAATCAGCCCCAGCATTTT	CASSRQDFSNQPQHF
NA	TRBV30	NA	15	TRBJ2-1	TGTGCCTGGAGGCCTTACCTAAGGCGGTACAATGAGCAGTTCTTC	CAWRPYLRRYNEQFF
NA	TRBV30	NA	14	TRBJ1-2	TGTGCCTGCTCCTCAGGGGAAGGATACTATGGCTACACCTTC	CACSSGEGYYGYTF
TRBD1	TRBV19	few	15	TRBJ1-1	TGTGCCAGTAGTACTTCGACAGGGAGATTCGCTGAAGCTTTCTTT	CASSTSTGRFAEAFF
NA	TRBV27	NA	15	TRBJ1-4	TGTGCCAGCAGTTTCTCCGGGAGTCGAAGAGAAAAACTGTTTTTT	CASSFSGSRREKLFF
NA	TRBV5-6	once	14	TRBJ2-7	TGTGCCAGCAGCTTTGGGTACGACTCCTACGAGCAGTACTTC	CASSFGYDSYEQYF
TRBD1	TRBV7-3	NA	11	TRBJ1-1	TGTGCCAGCGGGACAGGGGTTGAAGCTTTCTTT	CASGTGVEAFF
NA	TRBV6-5	NA	14	TRBJ2-1	TGTGCCAGCAGTCGGCCGGGGCCCGTTCATGAGCAGTTCTTC	CASSRPGPVHEQFF
TRBD1	TRBV11-1	NA	15	TRBJ2-7	TGTGCCAGCAGCCGGGACAGGGTGAGCTCCTACGAGCAGTACTTC	CASSRDRVSSYEQYF
NA	TRBV28	few	14	TRBJ2-2	TGTGCCAGCAGCAGACCAGGGTTAGGCGGGGAGCTGTTTTTT	CASSRPGLGGELFF
TRBD1	TRBV4-1	NA	17	TRBJ2-1	TGCGCCAGCAGCCAAGATGGGGGGACAGGGTTTCTCAATGAGCAGTTCTTC	CASSQDGGTGFLNEQFF
NA	TRBV7-9	NA	14	TRBJ1-4	TGTGCCAGCAGCTTAGGGGGTATCAATGAAAAACTGTTTTTT	CASSLGGINEKLFF
TRBD2	TRBV5-8	NA	17	TRBJ2-5	TGTGCCAGCAGCTTGGGAACTAGCGGGGGCCACCAAGAGACCCAGTACTTC	CASSLGTSGGHQETQYF
NA	TRBV19	NA	15	TRBJ1-2	TGTGCCAGTAGTATCCCCGTCCTCGACCCGGGTGGCTACACCTTC	CASSIPVLDPGGYTF
NA	TRBV19	NA	13	TRBJ1-5	TGTGCCAGTAGTGGAAGGGGCGGCCAGCCCCAGCATTTT	CASSGRGGQPQHF
NA	TRBV29-1	NA	13	TRBJ1-1	TGCAGCGTTGGGGTATCGGTGAACACTGAAGCTTTCTTT	CSVGVSVNTEAFF
NA	TRBV7-2	NA	12	TRBJ1-4	TGTGCCAGCAGCCCCTCAACGCAAAAACTGTTTTTT	CASSPSTQKLFF
NA	TRBV5-1	NA	17	TRBJ2-6	TGCGCCAGCAGCTTGCAATCCGGAACCTCTGGGGCCAACGTCCTGACTTTC	CASSLQSGTSGANVLTF
TRBD1	TRBV11-3	NA	12	TRBJ1-2	TGTGCCAGCAGCCTCGACAGGGATGGCTACACCTTC	CASSLDRDGYTF
TRBD1	TRBV5-1	NA	15	TRBJ2-1	TGCGCCAGCAGCTTGGCCGGGACAGGGGGCGATGAGCAGTTCTTC	CASSLAGTGGDEQFF
NA	TRBV15	NA	21	TRBJ2-6	TGTGCCACCAGCAGTGCCACTCAGTATGAAAGCCCGTCTCCCGGGGCCAACGTCCTGACTTTC	CATSSATQYESPSPGANVLTF
TRBD1	TRBV27	NA	15	TRBJ2-5	TGTGCCAGCAGTGCCTGGACAGGGTCAGGGGAGACCCAGTACTTC	CASSAWTGSGETQYF
NA	TRBV5-4	once	14	TRBJ2-7	TGTGCCAGCGACTGGGGCGGGAACGGCTACGAGCAGTACTTC	CASDWGGNGYEQYF
NA	TRBV10-2	NA	16	TRBJ1-1	TGCGCCAGCAGTGAGTTGGAGGGGAGCATGAACACTGAAGCTTTCTTT	CASSELEGSMNTEAFF
NA	TRBV14	NA	13	TRBJ1-2	TGTGCCAGCAGCCGAGGACAGAACTATGGCTACACCTTC	CASSRGQNYGYTF
NA	TRBV2	NA	11	TRBJ2-7	TGTGCCAGCAGTGAACAAACAGGGAGGCACTTC	CASSEQTGRHF
TRBD1	TRBV19	NA	16	TRBJ1-5	TGTGCCAGTAGTATACGAGGTGGGACAGACAATCAGCCCCAGCATTTT	CASSIRGGTDNQPQHF
NA	TRBV27	NA	15	TRBJ2-7	TGTGCCAGCAGCCCGACCGGCCTGGCCGCCTACGAGCAGTACTTC	CASSPTGLAAYEQYF
TRBD2	TRBV6-4	once	15	TRBJ2-1	TGTGCCAGCAGAAGTAGCGGGAGGGCCTACAATGAGCAGTTCTTC	CASRSSGRAYNEQFF
NA	TRBV9	NA	13	TRBJ1-1	TGTGCCAGCAGCGCCCCTTTGGGCACTGAAGCTTTCTTT	CASSAPLGTEAFF
TRBD1	TRBV5-4	NA	13	TRBJ1-1	TGTGCCAGCAGCCAGACAGGGGGCACTGAAGCTTTCTTT	CASSQTGGTEAFF
NA	TRBV2	once	15	TRBJ2-2	TGTGCCAGCAGTGGCAGAGGGAGAGGCTCCGGGGAGCTGTTTTTT	CASSGRGRGSGELFF
TRBD2	TRBV10-1	NA	15	TRBJ2-5	TGCGCCAGCGGAGCGGGGGGGATATATATTGAGACCCAGTACTTC	CASGAGGIYIETQYF
TRBD1	TRBV10-3	NA	14	TRBJ2-7	TGTGCCATCAACCTGGGACAGGGGAAGAACGAGCAGTACTTC	CAINLGQGKNEQYF
NA	TRBV5-1	NA	13	TRBJ2-7	TGCGCCAGCAGCCTGGACGGAAACTACGAGCAGTACTTC	CASSLDGNYEQYF
NA	TRBV4-2	NA	13	TRBJ2-5	TGTGCCAGCAGCCAAGGGAAGGGGGAGACCCAGTACTTC	CASSQGKGETQYF